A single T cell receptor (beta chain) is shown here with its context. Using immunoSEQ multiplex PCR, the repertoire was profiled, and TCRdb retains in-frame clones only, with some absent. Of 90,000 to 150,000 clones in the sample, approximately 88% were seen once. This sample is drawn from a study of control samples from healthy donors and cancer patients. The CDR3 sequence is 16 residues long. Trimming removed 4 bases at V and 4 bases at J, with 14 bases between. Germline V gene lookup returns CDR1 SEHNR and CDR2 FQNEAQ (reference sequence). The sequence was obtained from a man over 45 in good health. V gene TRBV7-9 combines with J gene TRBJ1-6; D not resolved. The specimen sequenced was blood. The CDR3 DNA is TGTGCCAGCAGCTCCGAAGAGTCGGCTTATAATTCACCCCTCCACTTT. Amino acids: CASSSEESAYNSPLHF.